This T cell receptor (beta chain) was recorded in a study of beta chain features in type 1 diabetes. At the level of the study: Sorted cells examined across all samples numbered around 100 million.

Study-level findings and limits: TCRB CDR3 length was moderately but significantly reduced in all four CD4+ subsets of Type 1 diabetes patients.

cDNA synthesis used the whole RNA isolate, giving expressed TCRB sequences. Some clones are missing from TCRdb's copy, which holds only in-frame ones; the method was immunoSEQ multiplex PCR. The repertoire has nearly 700,000 clones, around an eighth of them found once; the top ten carry 0.022%. This clone has more than one count but fewer than ten. Its antigen remains unknown. Specimen: naive CD4+ T cells from blood. The TCR was taken from a man younger than 35 with type 1 diabetes.

Written as DNA, the CDR3 is TGTGCCAGCAGTGTAGCGGTAGCGAACACCGGGGAGCTGTTTTTT. Encoded protein: CASSVAVANTGELFF. The genes are TRBV2 and TRBJ2-2; tentatively, D is TRBD2 (6 bases). V was pared by 4 bases and J by 0 bases, with 9 bases between. The CDR3 covers 15 residues. Per the germline V gene, CDR1 is SNHLY and CDR2 is FYNNEI. The full variable domain, in which reference TRBV2 and TRBJ2-2 provide the parts outside the CDR3, is EPEVTQTPSHQVTQMGQEVILRCVPISNHLYFYWYRQILGQKVEFLVSFYNNEISEKSEIFDDQFSVERPDGSNFTLKIRSTKLEDSAMYFCASSVAVANTGELFFGEGSRLTVL.